This TCR beta chain was found in a study of early T cells in non-severe SARS-CoV-2 infection. The CDR3 is 14 amino acids. Germline-derived CDR1 and CDR2 are SEHNR and FQNEAQ (reference sequence). Molecules of cDNA were individually given unique molecular identifiers that were attached to them. TCRdb passed the 5' RACE reads through MiXCR, listing each CDR3 protein once. The data contain tens of thousands of distinct CDR3 sequences, around 14% of them singletons. Worth noting for this clonotype: A junction end diverges from the germline sequence, so it may reflect a read error.

V is TRBV7-9 and J is TRBJ1-2; a possible D gene is TRBD1 (5 bases). This TCR was recovered from an adult who was a healthcare worker with PCR-confirmed SARS-CoV-2 infection or an uninfected control (not recorded which). The sample comprised whole blood. CDR3 DNA: TGTGCTAGCAGCTCTCAGGGCGGTGTGAATGGCTACACCTTC. It encodes CASSSQGGVNGYTF.